One TCR beta chain is described in this entry. The sample comes from a study of blood T cell repertoires in COVID-19. Across the study: From the United States, Italy and Spain came samples of acute and convalescent COVID-19. Sample material is recorded as cDNA or gDNA derived from T cells, B-cell-depleted T cells, or PBMCs.

In the source study's methods: From reference gene primer amplification, estimates of nucleated cell counts were derived. Only in-frame clones appear in the TCRdb table, and some are missing; sequencing was by immunoSEQ multiplex PCR. The V and J calls and the clone size are those of that table, but D and trimming were determined from the DNA. The sample includes just over 150,000 clones, around 85% of them seen just once. Per the germline V gene, CDR1 is KGHSH and CDR2 is LQKENI. Trimming removed 1 base from V and 5 bases from J; junction bases left unmatched: 11. The length of the CDR3 is 18 residues.

The sample taken for sequencing was peripheral blood. The sequence was collected from a human donor with acute or convalescent COVID-19. The donor label of this sample is uncertain. The chain is built from TRBV18 and TRBJ1-6, with TRBD1 matching over 7 bases. CDR3 sequence (DNA): TGTGCCAGCTCACCACAAGCATTGGCGGGACAGCATAATTCACCCCTCCACTTT. It is translated as CASSPQALAGQHNSPLHF.